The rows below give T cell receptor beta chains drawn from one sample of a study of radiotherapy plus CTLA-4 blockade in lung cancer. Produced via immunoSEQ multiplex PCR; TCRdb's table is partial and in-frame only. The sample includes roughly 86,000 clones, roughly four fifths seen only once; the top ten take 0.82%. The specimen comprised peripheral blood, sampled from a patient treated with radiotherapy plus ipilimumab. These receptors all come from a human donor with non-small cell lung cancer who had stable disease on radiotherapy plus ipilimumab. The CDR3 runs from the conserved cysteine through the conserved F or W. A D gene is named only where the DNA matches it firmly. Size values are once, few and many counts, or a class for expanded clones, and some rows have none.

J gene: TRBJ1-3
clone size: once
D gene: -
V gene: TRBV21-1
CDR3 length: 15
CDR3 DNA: TGTGCCAGCAGCTCCCCCTTTAACTCTGGAAACACCATATATTTT
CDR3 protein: CASSSPFNSGNTIYF

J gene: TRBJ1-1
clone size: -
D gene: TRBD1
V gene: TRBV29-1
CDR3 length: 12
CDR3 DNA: TGCAGCGTTGACGACAGGGTAACTGAAGCTTTCTTT
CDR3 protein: CSVDDRVTEAFF

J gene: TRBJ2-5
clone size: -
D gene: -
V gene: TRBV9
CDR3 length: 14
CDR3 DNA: TGTGCCAGCAGCGTAGATGGAGGGGGAGAGACCCAGTACTTC
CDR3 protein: CASSVDGGGETQYF

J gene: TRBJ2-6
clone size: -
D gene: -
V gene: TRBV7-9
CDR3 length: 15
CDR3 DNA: TGTGCCAGCAGCTACCCGGGCTCTGGGGCCAACGTCCTGACTTTC
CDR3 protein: CASSYPGSGANVLTF

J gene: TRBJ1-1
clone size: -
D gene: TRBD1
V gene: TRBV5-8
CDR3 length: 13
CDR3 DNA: TGTGCCAGCAGCCGGACAGGGAACACTGAAGCTTTCTTT
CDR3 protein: CASSRTGNTEAFF

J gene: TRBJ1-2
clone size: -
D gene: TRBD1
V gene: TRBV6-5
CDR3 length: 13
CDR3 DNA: TGTGCCAGCAGAGGGACAGTAAACTATGGCTACACCTTC
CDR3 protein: CASRGTVNYGYTF

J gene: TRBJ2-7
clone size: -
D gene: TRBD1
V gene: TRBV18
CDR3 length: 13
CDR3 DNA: TGTGCCAGCTCAGCTTCGACAGGGACCGAGCAGTACTTC
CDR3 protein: CASSASTGTEQYF

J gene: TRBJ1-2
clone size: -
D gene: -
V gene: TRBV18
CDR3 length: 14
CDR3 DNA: TGTGCCAGCTCCCGAAGCGGGGAAAGGAATGGCTACACCTTC
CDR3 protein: CASSRSGERNGYTF

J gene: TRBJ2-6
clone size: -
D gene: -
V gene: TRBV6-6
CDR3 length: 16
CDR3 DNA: TGTGCCAGCAGCCCAGGGATCAGCTCTGGGGCCAACGTCCTGACTTTC
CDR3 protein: CASSPGISSGANVLTF

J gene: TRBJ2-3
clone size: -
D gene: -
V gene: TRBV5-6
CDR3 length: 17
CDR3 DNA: TGTGCCAGCAGCTTGAAAGGCCAACTGCCCAGCACAGATACGCAGTATTTT
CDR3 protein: CASSLKGQLPSTDTQYF

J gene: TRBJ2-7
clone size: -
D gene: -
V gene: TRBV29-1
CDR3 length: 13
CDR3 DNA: TGCAGCGTTGAGGGCTATCAATCCTACGAGCAGTACTTC
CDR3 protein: CSVEGYQSYEQYF

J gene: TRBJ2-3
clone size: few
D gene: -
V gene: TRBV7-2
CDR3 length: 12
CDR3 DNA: TGTGCCAGCAGCTTCGGCACAGATACGCAGTATTTT
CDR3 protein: CASSFGTDTQYF

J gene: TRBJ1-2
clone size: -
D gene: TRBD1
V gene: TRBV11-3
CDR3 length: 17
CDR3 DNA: TGTGCCAGCAGCTACAAACGGGACAGGGTTAGCAACTATGGCTACACCTTC
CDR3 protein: CASSYKRDRVSNYGYTF

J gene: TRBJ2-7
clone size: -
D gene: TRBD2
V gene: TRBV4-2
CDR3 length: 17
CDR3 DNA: TGTGCCAGCAGACCGGGACTAGCGGGAGGCCAGGCCTACGAGCAGTACTTC
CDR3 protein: CASRPGLAGGQAYEQYF

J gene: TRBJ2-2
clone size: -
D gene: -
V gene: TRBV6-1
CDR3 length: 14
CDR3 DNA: TGTGCCAGCTGCCGGGACTTCAACACCGGGGAGCTGTTTTTT
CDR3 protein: CASCRDFNTGELFF

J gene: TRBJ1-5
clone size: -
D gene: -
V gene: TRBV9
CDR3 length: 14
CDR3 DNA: TGTGCCAGCATTGGAGTTAATAGCAATCAGCCCCAGCATTTT
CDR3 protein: CASIGVNSNQPQHF